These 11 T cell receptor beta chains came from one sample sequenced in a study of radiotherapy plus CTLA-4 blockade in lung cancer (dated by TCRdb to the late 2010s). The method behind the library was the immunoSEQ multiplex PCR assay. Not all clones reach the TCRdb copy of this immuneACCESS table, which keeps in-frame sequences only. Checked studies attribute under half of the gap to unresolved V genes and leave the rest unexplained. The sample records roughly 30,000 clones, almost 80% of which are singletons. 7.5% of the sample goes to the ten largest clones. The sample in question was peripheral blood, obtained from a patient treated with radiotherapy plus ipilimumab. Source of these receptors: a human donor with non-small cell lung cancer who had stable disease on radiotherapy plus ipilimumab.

For the CDR3, the DNA is TGTGCCAGCAGGCTACAAGGGGGACCTAATTCACCCCTCCACTTT. Residues: CASRLQGGPNSPLHF. The genes are TRBV27 and TRBJ1-6; the D gene is possibly TRBD1 (6 bases). V lost 6 bases, J lost 6 bases, and 15 bases lay in between. The germline gives CDR1 MNHEY, CDR2 SMNVEV (reference sequence). This CDR3 is built from 15 residues.

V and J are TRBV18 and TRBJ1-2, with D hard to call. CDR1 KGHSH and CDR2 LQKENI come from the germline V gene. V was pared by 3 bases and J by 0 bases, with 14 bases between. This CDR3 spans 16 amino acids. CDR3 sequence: CASSPAALGTNYGYTF. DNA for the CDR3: TGTGCCAGCTCACCGGCAGCTCTGGGGACTAACTATGGCTACACCTTC. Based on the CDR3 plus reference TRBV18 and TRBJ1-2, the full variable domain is NAGVMQNPRHLVRRRGQEARLRCSPMKGHSHVYWYRQLPEEGLKFMVYLQKENIIDESGMPKERFSAEFPKEGPSILRIQQVVRGDSAAYFCASSPAALGTNYGYTFGSGTRLTVV.

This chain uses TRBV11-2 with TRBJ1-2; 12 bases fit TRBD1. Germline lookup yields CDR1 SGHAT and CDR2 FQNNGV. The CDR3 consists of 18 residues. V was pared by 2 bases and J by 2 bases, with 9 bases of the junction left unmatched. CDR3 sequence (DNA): TGTGCCAGCAGCTTAAAACGGCCGGGACAGGGGGCCAACTATGGCTACACCTTC. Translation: CASSLKRPGQGANYGYTF.

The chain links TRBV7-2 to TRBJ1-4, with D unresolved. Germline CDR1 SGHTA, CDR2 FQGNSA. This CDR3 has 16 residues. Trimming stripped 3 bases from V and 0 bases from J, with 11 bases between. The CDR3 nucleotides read TGTGCCAGCAGCTTTGACCGGGTCTCAACTAATGAAAAACTGTTTTTT. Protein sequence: CASSFDRVSTNEKLFF. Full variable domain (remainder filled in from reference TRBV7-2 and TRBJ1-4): GAGVSQSPSNKVTEKGKDVELRCDPISGHTALYWYRQSLGQGLEFLIYFQGNSAPDKSGLPSDRFSAERTGGSVSTLTIQRTQQEDSAVYLCASSFDRVSTNEKLFFGSGTQLSVL.

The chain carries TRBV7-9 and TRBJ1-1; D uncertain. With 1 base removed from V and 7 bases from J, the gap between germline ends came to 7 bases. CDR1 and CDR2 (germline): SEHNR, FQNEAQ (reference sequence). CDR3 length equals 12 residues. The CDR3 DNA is TGTGCCAGCAGCTTAGAGATCAGTGAAGCTTTCTTT. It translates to CASSLEISEAFF.

The CDR3 reads CSAGETYGYTF. The CDR3 DNA reads as TGCAGTGCTGGTGAGACCTATGGCTACACCTTC. The rearrangement uses TRBV20-1 and TRBJ1-2; no clear D gene. This CDR3 contains 11 residues. Trimming stripped 5 bases from V and 4 bases from J, with 8 bases between. Looked up from germline, CDR1 is DFQATT and CDR2 is SNEGSKA (reference sequence).

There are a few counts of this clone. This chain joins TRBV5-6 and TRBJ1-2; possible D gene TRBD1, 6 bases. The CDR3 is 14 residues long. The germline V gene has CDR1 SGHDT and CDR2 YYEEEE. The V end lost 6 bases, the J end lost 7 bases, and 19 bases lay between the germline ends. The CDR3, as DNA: TGTGCCAGCATCGGCAGGGGTGGGGGTAGTGGCTACACCTTC. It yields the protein CASIGRGGGSGYTF.

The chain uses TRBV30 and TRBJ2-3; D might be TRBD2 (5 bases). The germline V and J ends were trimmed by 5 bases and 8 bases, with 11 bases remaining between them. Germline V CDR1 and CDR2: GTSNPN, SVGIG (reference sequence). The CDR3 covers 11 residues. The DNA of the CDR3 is TGTGCCTGGGAGGTGGGGAGTACGCAGTATTTT. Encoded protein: CAWEVGSTQYF.

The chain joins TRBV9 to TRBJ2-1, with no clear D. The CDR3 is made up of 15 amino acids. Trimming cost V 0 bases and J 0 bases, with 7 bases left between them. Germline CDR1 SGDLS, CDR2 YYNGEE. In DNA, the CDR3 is TGTGCCAGCAGCGTAGATTTGGGCTCCTACAATGAGCAGTTCTTC. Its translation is CASSVDLGSYNEQFF.

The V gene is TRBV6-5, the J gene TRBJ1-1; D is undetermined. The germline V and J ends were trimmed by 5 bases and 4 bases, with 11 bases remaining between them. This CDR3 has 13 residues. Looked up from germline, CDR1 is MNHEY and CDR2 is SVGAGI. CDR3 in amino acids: CASSERVVTEAFF. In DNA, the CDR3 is TGTGCCAGCAGTGAACGCGTGGTCACTGAAGCTTTCTTT.

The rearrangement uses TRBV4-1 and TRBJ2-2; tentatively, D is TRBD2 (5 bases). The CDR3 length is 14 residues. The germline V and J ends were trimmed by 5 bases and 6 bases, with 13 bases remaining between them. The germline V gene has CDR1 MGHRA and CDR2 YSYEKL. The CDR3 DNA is TGCGCCAGCAGCAAAGTCCCCGGGGCCGGGGAGCTGTTTTTT. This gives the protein CASSKVPGAGELFF.